Included here is one T cell receptor beta chain sequence, with context. Its specificity is unknown. The primer mix had 60 Vbeta and 13 Jbeta primers. Profiling relied on immunoSEQ multiplex PCR, and the TCRdb table lists in-frame clones only, not all of them. The data contain 100,000 to 150,000 clones, over 8% of them seen just once; the ten biggest clones take up 5.5%. These data come from a study of cytomegalovirus exposure and HLA in healthy donors. Trimming removed 4 bases from V and 7 bases from J, with 17 bases in between. The CDR3 is made up of 14 amino acids. The germline gives CDR1 SGHDT, CDR2 YYEEEE. Study-level findings and limits: An analysis was carried out at a later point. It showed that HLA-associated TCR beta chains were more clonally expanded than equally common non-associated chains. Researchers had no immune exposure information except CMV serostatus available. Researchers catalogued about 150 TCR beta chains as cytomegalovirus-associated.

The origin of this receptor is a man between 40 and 49 years old in good health and CMV-seronegative. Source material: PBMCs. V and J are TRBV5-6 and TRBJ1-2; perhaps TRBD1 as D (6 bases). The CDR3 nucleotides are TGTGCCAGCAGCCCAAGGGGGGGGGCTATTGGCTACACCTTC. It yields the protein CASSPRGGAIGYTF.